The entry below gives a single T cell receptor beta chain sequence along with its context. Time point of the sample: longitudinal time-point 2. TCRdb used MiXCR to reprocess the 5' RACE reads, holding one entry per CDR3 protein. The sample shows some 60,000 distinct CDR3 sequences, roughly 9.7% of them seen only once. The length of the CDR3 is 15 residues. V shed 6 bases and J 6 bases; nucleotides not matched to a gene: 8. The data were taken from a study of neurological immune-mediated disorders. The sequenced sample was PBMCs. V usage is TRBV12-3 or TRBV12-4 and J usage is TRBJ2-2; 9 nucleotides agree with TRBD1. The sequence derives from a man between 25 and 39 years old in good health. CDR3 sequence (DNA): TGTGCCAGCAGCCCGGGACAGGGTATCGCCGGGGAGCTGTTTTTT. Translating it yields CASSPGQGIAGELFF.